This T cell receptor beta chain was captured by sequencing in a study of cytomegalovirus exposure and HLA in healthy donors. General observations from the study: The HLA-A and HLA-B alleles of most subjects were reportedly predicted accurately from TCR beta sequences.

The PCR contained 60 Vbeta and 13 Jbeta primers. Method: immunoSEQ multiplex PCR; TCRdb's copy keeps in-frame clones and lacks some. The table records about 140,000 clones, 82% of them present only once. About this clone: The target antigen is unknown.

V was pared by 4 bases and J by 1 base, with 19 bases between. This CDR3 has 17 amino acids. Germline V CDR1 and CDR2: SGHNT, YENEEA. The receptor was derived from a young man in good health and CMV-seropositive. Sequencing input: PBMCs. V is TRBV11-3 and J is TRBJ1-1; TRBD1 might be the D (6 bases). DNA for the CDR3: TGTGCCAGCAGCTCCGGGACATTCGGGTATCCGAACACTGAAGCTTTCTTT. Translated, it gives CASSSGTFGYPNTEAFF.